This entry features one T cell receptor beta chain sequence. Its target is not known. Treatment given: roughly nine-day PBMC culture with coronavirus spike peptide pools or control peptides (ViraFEST assay). The source of the sample is a study of vaccination and CD4 T cells after COVID-19. Looked up from germline, CDR1 is SGHRS and CDR2 is YFSETQ. There are 16 residues in the CDR3. Deletions cut 2 bases from V and 0 bases from J, with 9 bases between. Scientists ran DNA taken from cultured CD4+ T cells through the Oncomine TCR Beta short-read assay for sequencing. TCRdb recomputed calls from the PCR reads with MiXCR, one row per CDR3 protein. The sample gives about 22,000 distinct CDR3 sequences, approximately 29% of which show up once; roughly 12% is in the top ten.

This receptor was taken from a human donor with COVID-19. V usage is TRBV5-1 and J usage is TRBJ1-6; D is ambiguous. Sequenced sample: cultured CD4+ T cells from blood. The CDR3, as DNA: TGCGCCAGCAGCTTTTCCCAAAACTCCTATAATTCACCCCTCCACTTT. Its protein product is CASSFSQNSYNSPLHF.